The present T cell receptor beta chain was sequenced within a study of T-cell reconstitution after alpha-beta-depleted transplantation in children. This clonotype has a handful of counts. Preparation of the TCRbeta library was carried out with unique molecular identifiers. In TCRdb, the PCR reads were re-called with MiXCR into one record per CDR3 protein. The sample records about 200,000 distinct CDR3 sequences, roughly 7.1% being singletons. The CDR3 spans 18 residues. With 4 bases clipped from V and 0 bases from J, the junction kept 8 bases outside the gene matches. CDR1 is DFQATT and CDR2 is SNEGSKA in the germline V gene (reference sequence).

Here the sequenced sample was PBMCs, taken before TCRalphabeta/CD19-depleted stem cell transplant. This receptor was taken from a boy under 10 years old with acute lymphoblastic leukemia, due to receive a stem cell transplant. This rearrangement joins TRBV20-1 to TRBJ2-1, with 14 positions matching TRBD2. CDR3 loop: CSATRLAGGLSSYNEQFF. The CDR3, as DNA: TGCAGTGCTACCCGACTAGCGGGGGGGCTAAGCTCCTACAATGAGCAGTTCTTC.